These T cell receptor beta chains were read from a single sample in a study of CD8 T cells in ankylosing spondylitis. TCRdb re-derived calls from the 5' RACE reads in MiXCR, one entry per CDR3 protein. Of some 250,000 distinct CDR3 sequences listed, approximately 12% were seen once; the top ten hold under 7%. The material sequenced was blood, either unsorted or a sorted T cell fraction (not recorded which). The receptors shown here come from a male donor with ankylosing spondylitis or in good health (not recorded which). CDR3s leave out the opening cysteine and the closing phenylalanine or tryptophan.

j_call	v_call	cdr3_aa
TRBJ2-3	TRBV28	ASSPDRPYTDTQY
TRBJ2-1	TRBV20-1	SAKGPGGVNNEQF
TRBJ2-6	TRBV5-6	ASSSRGAGANVLT
TRBJ2-7	TRBV6-2/TRBV6-3	ASSWPYEQY
TRBJ2-1	TRBV20-1	SARTGPLFYNEQF
TRBJ2-7	TRBV6-5	ASSYREGYYEQY
TRBJ2-7	TRBV20-1	SATGGPPNYYEQY
TRBJ2-3	TRBV5-1	ASSLHQGPDTQY
TRBJ2-7	TRBV14	ASSQPGGFPYEQY
TRBJ2-2	TRBV12-3/TRBV12-4	ASSQGLAVF
TRBJ2-2	TRBV6-5	ASSYWQGATGELF
TRBJ2-1	TRBV5-1	ASSWELAGADNEQF
TRBJ2-7	TRBV20-1	SAKPGTSESEQY
TRBJ2-1	TRBV7-6	ASSPRGLARYNEQF
TRBJ2-5	TRBV20-1	SPRQGVTETQY
TRBJ2-1	TRBV7-9	ASYFFRGSTYNEQF
TRBJ2-3	TRBV5-1	ASSFAGGASTDTQY
TRBJ2-5	TRBV27	ASRSGSQETQY
TRBJ2-1	TRBV7-9	ASSLEIAGSDEQF
TRBJ2-1	TRBV12-3/TRBV12-4	ASRTGVVRKKSDYNEQF
TRBJ2-1	TRBV4-1	ASSQEGRLEQF
TRBJ2-2	TRBV5-1	ASSLYPRAELSNTGELF
TRBJ2-5	TRBV11-2	ASSNRDRQETQY
TRBJ1-1	TRBV5-1	ASQGGALNTEAF
TRBJ2-3	TRBV20-1	SAGRADSPSADTQY
TRBJ1-5	TRBV19	ASLGEGVQPQH
TRBJ1-2	TRBV5-5	ASSLGVGTVYGYT
TRBJ1-5	TRBV4-2	ASSQGVGSNQPQH
TRBJ1-3	TRBV15	ATSRGRGEYSGNTIY
TRBJ2-3	TRBV12-3/TRBV12-4	ASSFIRTSTDTQY
TRBJ1-1	TRBV12-3/TRBV12-4	ASSRTGRNTEAF
TRBJ1-2	TRBV7-2	AGRGPDFYGYT
TRBJ1-1	TRBV7-9	ASSLLEAF
TRBJ2-7	TRBV6-6	ASSYGGNYEQY
TRBJ2-7	TRBV5-1	ASSLAGGLATFYEQY
TRBJ2-1	TRBV6-2/TRBV6-3	ASSRPGGSSYNEQF
TRBJ2-3	TRBV6-1	ASSEVGGGHTDTQY
TRBJ2-7	TRBV5-1	ASSLVQNYEQY
TRBJ1-5	TRBV28	ASRQTGSNQPQH
TRBJ2-7	TRBV12-3/TRBV12-4	ASSSGGPYEQY
TRBJ2-1	TRBV20-1	SARDLGLAGRIEQF
TRBJ1-3	TRBV7-9	ASSILVGTVGNTIY
TRBJ2-1	TRBV6-2/TRBV6-3	ASSYLLNFPGPSYNEQF
TRBJ2-1	TRBV12-3/TRBV12-4	ASSFVGYEQF
TRBJ1-2	TRBV11-2	ASSRDAINYGYT
TRBJ1-1	TRBV5-6	ASSLAAGGQGTEAF
TRBJ1-2	TRBV2	ASYHRLIYGYT
TRBJ1-6	TRBV12-3/TRBV12-4	ASSLGTGSPLH
TRBJ2-1	TRBV12-3/TRBV12-4	ASSLARGREQF